The T cell receptor (beta chain) under discussion was sequenced for a study of blood T cell repertoires in COVID-19. This CDR3 has 15 amino acids. Germline V lookup: CDR1 SGHRS, CDR2 YFSETQ. The V gene end was trimmed by 0 bases and the J gene end by 3 bases; junction bases not matched to a gene: 2. The assay was immunoSEQ multiplex PCR, and TCRdb's table has in-frame clones only and misses some. The sample carries over 100,000 clones, 75% to 90% recorded once. The sequence derives from a woman in her forties or fifties with acute or convalescent COVID-19. The V and J genes are TRBV5-1 and TRBJ2-2, with 7 bases matching TRBD1. Sequencing was done on a sample of peripheral blood. The CDR3 nucleotides read TGCGCCAGCAGCTTGGACAGGGGTCACACCGGGGAGCTGTTTTTT. Amino acid sequence: CASSLDRGHTGELFF.